The 29 T cell receptor beta chains given below trace back to one sample, sequenced in a study of blood T cell repertoires in COVID-19. Measured with immunoSEQ multiplex PCR; TCRdb has only the in-frame clones, and not every one. The sample holds about 130,000 clones; 75% to 90% are singletons and the top ten take approximately 2.3%. The sequenced sample was PBMCs or T cells enriched from blood (not recorded which). These receptors were obtained from a woman between 45 and 65 years old who had recovered from COVID-19.

The gene calls are TRBV7-2 and TRBJ2-3; TRBD1 agrees at 7 bases. The junction had 12 bases not matched to a gene; V was cut back by 9 bases and J by 0 bases. This CDR3 region has 16 residues. In germline, CDR1 is SGHTA, CDR2 FQGNSA. The CDR3 is CASAAVDRYSTDTQYF. The DNA of the CDR3 is TGTGCCAGTGCAGCCGTGGACAGGTACAGCACAGATACGCAGTATTTT.

The chain links TRBV15 to TRBJ1-3; D remains ambiguous. This CDR3 has 15 amino acids. Germline-derived CDR1 and CDR2 are LNHNV and YYDKDF (reference sequence). Trimming shortened V by 1 base and J by 4 bases, and 11 bases separated the two germline ends. This CDR3 reads CATSRAGSGGNTIYF. The CDR3 DNA reads as TGTGCCACCAGCAGAGCGGGTTCGGGAGGAAACACCATATATTTT.

This clone has more than one count but fewer than ten. The chain couples TRBV7-2 to TRBJ1-6; weak D call: TRBD1 (6 bases). Trimming removed 7 bases from V and 7 bases from J, with 11 bases in between. The CDR3 covers 13 residues. Germline CDR1 SGHTA, CDR2 FQGNSA. DNA for the CDR3: TGTGCCAGCACCACAGGGCGCAATTCACCCCTCCACTTT. Translated, it gives CASTTGRNSPLHF.

The CDR3: CASSHSGNNSPLHF. CDR3 bases: TGTGCCAGCAGCCACTCGGGTAATAATTCACCCCTCCACTTT. V and J are TRBV7-9 and TRBJ1-6; D is unclear. CDR3 length: 14 amino acids. V was pared by 5 bases and J by 5 bases, with 10 bases between. Germline V gene sequence: CDR1 SEHNR, CDR2 FQNEAQ (reference sequence).

The CDR3 loop is CASSPARDRLEAYNEQFF. In DNA, the CDR3 is TGTGCCAGCAGCCCCGCCCGGGACAGGCTCGAAGCCTACAATGAGCAGTTCTTC. The J gene is TRBJ2-1, the V gene TRBV13, with 8 bases aligning to TRBD1. V trimming: 5 bases; J trimming: 2 bases; junction bases outside the gene matches: 14. This CDR3 region has 18 residues. CDR1 is PRHDT and CDR2 is FYEKMQ in the germline V gene (reference sequence).

The V call is TRBV19, the J call TRBJ1-1; 12 nucleotides agree with TRBD1. In germline, CDR1 is LNHDA, CDR2 SQIVND (reference sequence). The ends lost 4 bases at V and 2 bases at J; junction bases unmatched: 8. There are 17 residues in the CDR3. The CDR3 DNA is TGTGCCAGTAGTACCCCGGGACAGGGGGCGCTTAACACTGAAGCTTTCTTT. Translating it yields CASSTPGQGALNTEAFF.

The chain carries TRBV5-1 and TRBJ2-7; the D gene is possibly TRBD2 (5 bases). Trimming took 1 base from V and 0 from J, leaving 14 bases between them. Germline V gene data show CDR1 as SGHRS and CDR2 as YFSETQ. CDR3 length: 16 residues. CDR3 DNA: TGCGCCAGCAGCTTGTACTCCCCTGGGAGCTCCTACGAGCAGTACTTC. Translated: CASSLYSPGSSYEQYF. Full variable domain (remainder filled in from reference TRBV5-1 and TRBJ2-7): KAGVTQTPRYLIKTRGQQVTLSCSPISGHRSVSWYQQTPGQGLQFLFEYFSETQRNKGNFPGRFSGRQFSNSRSEMNVSTLELGDSALYLCASSLYSPGSSYEQYFGPGTRLTVT.

The rearrangement joins TRBV7-9 to TRBJ1-2, with 8 bases that match TRBD1. Germline loops: CDR1 SEHNR, CDR2 FQNEAQ (reference sequence). This CDR3 contains 16 residues. The ends lost 0 bases at V and 7 bases at J; junction bases unmatched: 10. The CDR3 spells CASSLAFRTGLGGYTF. For the CDR3, the DNA is TGTGCCAGCAGCTTAGCGTTTAGGACAGGGCTTGGTGGCTACACCTTC.

Comments on this clone: Its ends do not fully match the called genes, so a read error is possible. The chain combines TRBV7-7 with TRBJ2-1, with 9 bases lining up with TRBD2. Germline-derived CDR1 and CDR2 are SSHAT and FNYEAQ (reference sequence). This CDR3 has 15 amino acids. CDR3 sequence reads: CASSLDGGGATEQFF. The CDR3 DNA sequence: TGTGCTAGCAGCTTAGACGGCGGGGGGGCCACTGAGCAGTTCTTC.

The V and J genes are TRBV5-1 and TRBJ2-2, with D possibly TRBD1 on 6 matching bases. V lost 1 base, J lost 1 base, and 14 bases lay in between. Germline CDR1 SGHRS, CDR2 YFSETQ. The CDR3 covers 17 residues. CDR3 nucleotides: TGCGCCAGCAGCTTGTCACAGGGTGAGTGGAACACCGGGGAGCTGTTTTTT. As protein: CASSLSQGEWNTGELFF.

For the CDR3, the DNA is TGCGCCAGCAGCCTTGTCTCCGGGGAGCTGTTTTTT. It specifies CASSLVSGELFF. The V gene is TRBV4-1, the J gene TRBJ2-2; D unclear. CDR3 length: 12 amino acids. V was trimmed by 4 bases and J by 6 bases, leaving 6 bases between them. Germline V gene lookup returns CDR1 MGHRA and CDR2 YSYEKL.

The chain employs TRBV18 and TRBJ2-5; D call uncertain. Between the trimmed V and J ends, which lost 5 bases and 1 base, there was a span of 8 bases. Germline V gene sequence: CDR1 KGHSH, CDR2 LQKENI. There are 13 residues in the CDR3. The CDR3 DNA is TGTGCCAGCTCAGAACACCCCCAAGAGACCCAGTACTTC. Its protein product is CASSEHPQETQYF.

The chain has TRBV18 and TRBJ1-2; unclear D gene. Germline CDR1 reads KGHSH; CDR2 reads LQKENI. V was trimmed by 5 bases and J by 5 bases, leaving 9 bases between them. The CDR3 is 12 amino acids. The CDR3 region is CASSGQTYGYTF. CDR3 in DNA: TGTGCCAGCTCAGGGCAGACATATGGCTACACCTTC.

The CDR3 coding sequence is TGTGCCTGGTCCCCGAGAGGGGGCCCTGAAGCTTTCTTT. Translated, it gives CAWSPRGGPEAFF. The chain links TRBV30 to TRBJ1-1; 7 nucleotides agree with TRBD1. Looked up from germline, CDR1 is GTSNPN and CDR2 is SVGIG (reference sequence). Trimming removed 5 bases from V and 6 bases from J; junction bases left unmatched: 9. The CDR3 spans 13 residues.

This chain connects TRBV3-1 (or the pseudogene TRBV3-2) to TRBJ1-6, with TRBD1 identical over 8 bases. J lost 7 bases, V lost 1 base, and 12 bases had no gene match. This CDR3 spans 18 amino acids. Germline CDR1 is LGHDT and CDR2 is YNNKEL (reference sequence). The CDR3 protein is CASSQGVGQGEYNSPLHF. CDR3 in DNA: TGTGCCAGCAGCCAAGGGGTCGGACAGGGAGAGTACAATTCACCCCTCCACTTT.

This clone was seen just once. V is TRBV19 and J is TRBJ1-4; D possibly corresponds to TRBD1 (6 bases). Germline values: CDR1 LNHDA, CDR2 SQIVND (reference sequence). Trimming took 5 bases from V and 2 from J, leaving 9 bases between them. The CDR3 has 14 residues. Here the CDR3 DNA reads TGTGCCAGTAGTTGGGACACCACTAATGAAAAACTGTTTTTT. This translates into CASSWDTTNEKLFF.

The chain joins TRBV7-9 to TRBJ2-7; 9 bases align to TRBD1. Germline CDR1 and CDR2: SEHNR and FQNEAQ (reference sequence). The V and J ends lost 1 base and 6 bases, in that order; junction bases with no gene match: 1. CDR3 length equals 13 residues. The DNA for the CDR3 is TGTGCCAGCAGCTTAGGGACAGGGGCCGAGCAGTACTTC. Translating it yields CASSLGTGAEQYF.

The gene calls are TRBV19 and TRBJ2-2; 8 nucleotides align to TRBD1. Trimming removed 3 bases from V and 7 bases from J; junction bases left unmatched: 7. From germline, CDR1 is LNHDA and CDR2 SQIVND (reference sequence). The CDR3 is made up of 15 amino acids. CDR3 sequence: CASSIFSTGDGELFF. DNA for the CDR3: TGTGCCAGTAGTATTTTTTCGACAGGGGACGGGGAGCTGTTTTTT.

The CDR3 region is CASSSQGGEKLFF. The CDR3 nucleotides are TGTGCCAGTAGTTCCCAGGGTGGAGAAAAACTGTTTTTT. The chain has TRBV19 and TRBJ1-4, with D maybe TRBD1 (5 bases). The CDR3 consists of 13 residues. Germline loops: CDR1 LNHDA, CDR2 SQIVND (reference sequence). Trimming took 5 bases from V and 8 from J, leaving 12 bases between them.

This CDR3 reads CASSLAGGSTDTQYF. For the CDR3, the DNA is TGTGCCAGCAGCTTGGCGGGGGGTAGCACAGATACGCAGTATTTT. The rearrangement links TRBV5-6 to TRBJ2-3; 7 nucleotides align to TRBD2. The CDR3 extends over 15 amino acids. Germline lookup yields CDR1 SGHDT and CDR2 YYEEEE. Unmatched junction bases numbered 1, after V lost 0 bases and J lost 0 bases.

A few counts support this clone. The chain couples TRBV4-2 to TRBJ2-7; 9 nucleotides align to TRBD1. With 6 bases clipped from V and 6 bases from J, the junction kept 6 bases outside the gene matches. The CDR3 contains 13 residues. The germline CDR1 and CDR2 sequences are LGHNA and YNFKEQ. The CDR3 DNA reads as TGTGCCAGCAGAAGTACAGGGGGCCTCGAGCAGTACTTC. Translated: CASRSTGGLEQYF.

The rearrangement links TRBV6-4 to TRBJ2-2, with TRBD2 identical over 11 bases. Germline V CDR1 and CDR2: MRHNA, SNTAGT. This CDR3 has 17 amino acids. V gave up 3 bases and J gave up 5 bases; unmatched junction bases: 8. CDR3 coding DNA: TGTGCCAGCAGTGATTCAGGACTAGCGGGTGAAACCGGGGAGCTGTTTTTT. Encoded protein: CASSDSGLAGETGELFF.

This rearrangement joins TRBV18 to TRBJ2-3; TRBD2 matches at 8 bases. Per germline, CDR1 KGHSH and CDR2 LQKENI. V shed 6 bases and J 2 bases; nucleotides not matched to a gene: 10. CDR3 length: 16 residues. DNA of the CDR3: TGTGCCAGCTCCGATAATAGCGGGGCTCCCACAGATACGCAGTATTTT. It specifies CASSDNSGAPTDTQYF.

This rearrangement joins TRBV12-3 or TRBV12-4 to TRBJ1-4, with TRBD1 matching 7 bases. The CDR3 length is 11 residues. V was pared by 6 bases and J by 8 bases, with 0 bases of the junction left unmatched. CDR3: CASRQGEKLFF. In DNA, the CDR3 is TGTGCCAGCAGACAGGGGGAAAAACTGTTTTTT.

The DNA of the CDR3 is TGTGCCAGCAGTGGGACCGCAGGGGCTCAGCCCCAGCATTTT. This codes for CASSGTAGAQPQHF. The genes are TRBV6-4 and TRBJ1-5; D may be TRBD1 (6 bases). Germline assignment: CDR1 MRHNA and CDR2 SNTAGT. V was cut by 4 bases and J by 6 bases, with 13 bases left in between. The CDR3 runs 14 residues.

The J gene is TRBJ2-1, the V gene TRBV30, with D tentatively TRBD1 (5 bases). Per the germline V gene, CDR1 is GTSNPN and CDR2 is SVGIG (reference sequence). With 6 bases removed from V and 9 bases from J, the gap between germline ends came to 18 bases. This CDR3 spans 13 amino acids. DNA for the CDR3: TGTGCCTGCCTGACAGATGGTCTAAGTGAGCAGTTCTTC. This gives the protein CACLTDGLSEQFF.

This chain uses TRBV21-1 with TRBJ2-5; TRBD2 was called by the table and not checked on the DNA. TRBV21-1 counts as a pseudogene. This CDR3 spans 16 amino acids. For the CDR3, the DNA is TGTGCCAGCAGCAAAGCTCGTCTAGCGGACGAAGAGACCCAGTACTTC. The encoded protein is CASSKARLADEETQYF.

V gene TRBV6-1 combines with J gene TRBJ1-4; D is unresolved. The V gene's germline CDR1 is MNHNS and CDR2 SASEGT. Between the trimmed V and J ends, which lost 2 bases and 7 bases, there was a span of 8 bases. The CDR3 has 13 residues. CDR3 region: CASSEYGGEKLFF. The DNA of the CDR3 is TGTGCCAGCAGTGAATATGGAGGTGAAAAACTGTTTTTT.

This clone was seen only a few times. The chain couples TRBV4-3 to TRBJ1-1; D is uncertain. The CDR3 loop spans 14 amino acids. Trimming removed 4 bases at V and 0 bases at J, with 9 bases between. Per the germline V gene, CDR1 is LGHNA and CDR2 is YSLEER. CDR3 protein: CASSRGSMNTEAFF. The CDR3 DNA reads as TGCGCCAGCAGCCGAGGGAGCATGAACACTGAAGCTTTCTTT.